The clone carrying this T cell receptor (beta chain) was seen many times. Antigen unknown. Together with a sample-barcoded 5' primer, a J-beta primer mix was included in a second PCR lasting about 7 to 12 cycles. Every sample gave at least 2.5 million paired-end reads containing CDR3. TCRdb itself ran the 5' RACE reads through MiXCR, one entry per CDR3 protein. The sample has fewer than 900,000 distinct CDR3 sequences; approximately 35% are singletons. The CDR3 has 15 amino acids. Trimming removed 5 bases from V and 4 bases from J; junction bases left unmatched: 8. This specimen belongs to a study of blood T cells in healthy people across ages. Overall study results and limits: Long-lived and aged donors differed, with more naive CD4+ cells and higher diversity in the long-lived. Because donor CMV status was unknown, expanded clonotype changes were possibly confounded. TCR beta diversity, measured per million T cells, fell in a roughly linear way with age.

This receptor was identified in a man younger than 30 in good health. The gene calls are TRBV12-3 or TRBV12-4 and TRBJ2-3, with 8 positions matching TRBD2. Sequenced: blood. CDR3 in DNA: TGTGCCAGCAGTATAGTCGGGGGGGGTGCAGATACGCAGTATTTT. It is translated as CASSIVGGGADTQYF.